Listed below are T cell receptor beta chains from one sample, sequenced in a study of blood T cell repertoires in COVID-19. The assay was immunoSEQ multiplex PCR, and TCRdb's table has in-frame clones only and misses some. The table shows under 200,000 clones, with about nine tenths occurring only once. Sequencing was performed on peripheral blood. These receptors all stem from a man aged 60-69 years with acute or convalescent COVID-19. Each CDR3 is given with its conserved first and last residue. D genes are given only for firm matches. Clone sizes are given selectively: once, few, many, or a class where the clone is expanded.

D	V	size	J	CDR3	DNA
TRBD2	TRBV3-1/TRBV3-2	-	TRBJ2-1	CASSRMGTSGTNEQFF	TGTGCCAGCAGCCGAATGGGAACTAGCGGGACCAATGAGCAGTTCTTC
-	TRBV19	-	TRBJ2-5	CASSVQKETQYF	TGTGCCAGTAGTGTCCAGAAAGAGACCCAGTACTTC
TRBD1	TRBV18	-	TRBJ1-1	CASSEGQGLNTEAFF	TGTGCCAGCTCGGAAGGACAGGGTTTGAACACTGAAGCTTTCTTT
-	TRBV19	-	TRBJ1-2	CASSIGIVANGYTF	TGTGCCAGTAGCATAGGAATCGTGGCAAATGGCTACACCTTC
TRBD1	TRBV19	-	TRBJ1-1	CASRDAQGAQRAFF	TGTGCCAGTAGGGACGCTCAGGGGGCCCAAAGAGCTTTCTTT
-	TRBV19	-	TRBJ1-5	CASKGPQGSNQPQHF	TGTGCCAGTAAGGGACCACAGGGAAGCAATCAGCCCCAGCATTTT
-	TRBV5-6	-	TRBJ1-6	CASSTLTDYNSPLHF	TGTGCCAGCAGCACCCTGACAGACTATAATTCACCCCTCCACTTT
-	TRBV2	-	TRBJ1-2	CASSEALEPYGYTF	TGTGCCAGCAGTGAAGCGCTTGAGCCCTATGGCTACACCTTC
-	TRBV6-5	few	TRBJ2-1	CASTIGPGRGEQFF	TGTGCCAGCACAATCGGGCCGGGCAGGGGTGAGCAGTTCTTC
-	TRBV5-5	-	TRBJ2-3	CASRSPGSTDTQYF	TGTGCCAGCAGAAGTCCGGGGAGCACAGATACGCAGTATTTT
-	TRBV19	-	TRBJ2-3	CASSPGAGLPDTQYF	TGTGCCAGTAGTCCTGGGGCGGGACTCCCAGATACGCAGTATTTT
TRBD1	TRBV2	-	TRBJ1-1	CASSGWTGTGGAMNTEAFF	TGTGCCAGCAGTGGTTGGACCGGGACAGGGGGCGCGATGAACACTGAAGCTTTCTTT
-	TRBV9	-	TRBJ1-2	CASSLGPGRNYGYTF	TGTGCCAGCAGTCTAGGGCCCGGGAGGAACTATGGCTACACCTTC
-	TRBV19	once	TRBJ1-1	CASSIGRQRNTEAFF	TGTGCCAGTAGTATCGGAAGACAGAGGAACACTGAAGCTTTCTTT
-	TRBV6-5	-	TRBJ1-1	CASNLRGGWTEAFF	TGTGCCAGCAACCTACGGGGGGGCTGGACTGAAGCTTTCTTT
TRBD1	TRBV24-1	-	TRBJ2-1	CATSEQGFGGQFF	TGTGCCACCAGTGAACAGGGGTTTGGGGGGCAGTTCTTC
TRBD1	TRBV9	-	TRBJ2-1	CASSTLTGGNEQFF	TGTGCCAGCAGCACCCTGACAGGGGGCAATGAGCAGTTCTTC
-	TRBV10-2	-	TRBJ1-4	CASSEAGPRTNEKLFF	TGCGCCAGCAGTGAGGCAGGGCCGAGGACTAATGAAAAACTGTTTTTT
TRBD1	TRBV2	-	TRBJ2-2	CASSSQGAIGTGELFF	TGTGCCAGCAGCTCACAGGGGGCTATCGGCACCGGGGAGCTGTTTTTT
TRBD1	TRBV10-1	-	TRBJ1-1	CASSEPGQGSEAFF	TGCGCCAGCAGTGAGCCGGGACAGGGGTCTGAAGCTTTCTTT
TRBD1	TRBV4-3	once	TRBJ2-3	CASSRGDRGTDTQYF	TGCGCCAGCAGCCGAGGGGACAGGGGTACAGATACGCAGTATTTT
-	TRBV4-2	-	TRBJ1-2	CASSRGINYGYTF	TGTGCCAGCAGCCGAGGGATAAACTATGGCTACACCTTC
TRBD1	TRBV7-6	-	TRBJ2-1	CASRPGQGFEQFF	TGTGCCAGCAGACCGGGACAGGGCTTTGAGCAGTTCTTC
-	TRBV5-1	-	TRBJ2-1	CASSHLFGEGGPYNEQFF	TGCGCCAGCAGCCATTTATTTGGGGAGGGGGGCCCCTACAATGAGCAGTTCTTC
-	TRBV9	-	TRBJ1-4	CASSVGPTGEKLFF	TGTGCCAGCAGCGTAGGGCCCACAGGGGAAAAACTGTTTTTT
-	TRBV27	few	TRBJ2-7	CASSHRDTRYEQYF	TGTGCCAGCAGTCACCGGGACACGCGCTACGAGCAGTACTTC
-	TRBV29-1	-	TRBJ1-1	CSVAAGMNTEAFF	TGCAGCGTTGCGGCAGGGATGAACACTGAAGCTTTCTTT
-	TRBV5-1	-	TRBJ2-1	CASSFGASDNEQFF	TGCGCCAGCAGCTTTGGGGCCTCAGACAATGAGCAGTTCTTC
-	TRBV21-1	-	TRBJ1-2	CASSVPTDYGYTF	TGTGCCAGCAGCGTCCCGACAGACTATGGCTACACCTTC
-	TRBV27	once	TRBJ1-5	CASSFVGDIQPQHF	TGTGCCAGCAGTTTTGTAGGGGATATTCAGCCCCAGCATTTT
TRBD1	TRBV5-1	-	TRBJ1-2	CASSLSGTGYYGYTF	TGCGCCAGCAGTCTCTCCGGGACAGGCTACTATGGCTACACCTTC
TRBD1	TRBV6-2/TRBV6-3	-	TRBJ1-5	CASSPEDRPNQPQHF	TGTGCCAGCAGTCCCGAGGACAGGCCCAATCAGCCCCAGCATTTT
-	TRBV27	once	TRBJ2-1	CASSADYPLANEQFF	TGTGCCAGCAGTGCCGACTACCCCCTAGCCAATGAGCAGTTCTTC
TRBD2	TRBV5-1	-	TRBJ2-3	CASSGRGGSSTDTQYF	TGCGCCAGCAGCGGTCGGGGGGGCTCTAGCACAGATACGCAGTATTTT
-	TRBV7-9	once	TRBJ1-4	CASRPRNSLNEKLFF	TGTGCCAGCAGACCTCGGAACAGCTTGAATGAAAAACTGTTTTTT